Listed below are T cell receptor beta chains from one sample, sequenced in a study of shared clonotypes between healthy human individuals. Clones were read by immunoSEQ multiplex PCR, and TCRdb kept only the in-frame ones, dropping some. The sample has just over 2,000,000 clones, 85% to 95% seen once; the top ten hold 0.1% to 0.15%. Sequencing was done on a sample of naive CD4+ T cells sorted from blood. These receptor sequences come from a man between 18 and 29 years old in good health. CDR3s leave out the opening cysteine and the closing phenylalanine or tryptophan.

v_call,j_call,cdr3_aa
TRBV27,TRBJ1-5,ASGMGQGFQPQH
TRBV6-5,TRBJ2-3,ASRGFQTTQY
TRBV5-1,TRBJ2-3,ASSIGGLTDTQY
TRBV7-9,TRBJ2-1,ASSTIEGHNEQF
TRBV6-6,TRBJ2-7,ASSYSGRSEQY
TRBV10-3,TRBJ2-7,AISESGTTIYEQY
TRBV19,TRBJ1-1,ASRLDRLNTEAF
TRBV9,TRBJ2-2,ASSAGTGHTGELF
TRBV5-6,TRBJ2-5,ASSSGLEETQY
TRBV9,TRBJ2-1,ASSAGLAGGTEQF
TRBV9,TRBJ2-5,ASSTSGAETQY
TRBV5-4,TRBJ2-7,ASSLIGHSGTSSYEQY
TRBV19,TRBJ1-5,ASSIIPGRHYSNQPQH
TRBV6-6,TRBJ2-1,ASTPRDSYNEQF
TRBV7-2,TRBJ2-4,ASSPNSAKQY
TRBV10-3,TRBJ2-5,AISEVQGAWETQY
TRBV27,TRBJ2-7,ASSLSSDRAYEQY
TRBV7-2,TRBJ2-5,ASSLGAETQY
TRBV7-9,TRBJ2-2,ASSLVGRGTGELF
TRBV30,TRBJ2-1,AWTGTSGYNEQF
TRBV11-3,TRBJ2-1,ASSLSAGVYNEQF
TRBV7-9,TRBJ1-3,ASSLGGFSAYSGNTIY
TRBV7-3,TRBJ2-2,ASSYIQGNTGELF
TRBV10-3,TRBJ2-7,AIGQGRIEQY
TRBV7-2,TRBJ1-2,ASSLAPGQGS
TRBV5-6,TRBJ1-5,ASSLGQSNQPQH
TRBV18,TRBJ2-7,ASSPGSLGSYEQY
TRBV9,TRBJ2-1,ASSVETVGGEQF
TRBV30,TRBJ2-3,AWSDLRDTQY
TRBV4-1,TRBJ1-4,ASSRWGVNEKLF
TRBV5-1,TRBJ1-1,ASSVTNLGGNTEAF
TRBV12-5,TRBJ1-1,ASGFGGPNTEAF
TRBV2,TRBJ2-3,ASSGLRVGTDTQY
TRBV7-8,TRBJ2-3,ASLAGTNTDTQY
TRBV6-4,TRBJ2-1,ASSDSYGTSGRNEQF
TRBV6-6,TRBJ1-2,ASSYASQGIYGYT
TRBV6-4,TRBJ2-3,ASSVSALTDTQY
TRBV6-5,TRBJ1-5,ASSREGSNQPQH
TRBV27,TRBJ1-4,ASSYALGPGQGPRKLF
TRBV28,TRBJ2-7,ASSLPPGGYEQY
TRBV5-1,TRBJ2-4,ASSSRDRGIQY
TRBV11-2,TRBJ2-7,ASSLVETGSYEQY